Each of the 23 T cell receptor beta chains below was sequenced from the same sample in a study of beta chain features in type 1 diabetes. As every portion of the isolated RNA was reverse transcribed, the sequencing read expressed TCRB transcripts. TCRdb keeps only in-frame clones here, not all; method: immunoSEQ multiplex PCR. This repertoire shows about 340,000 clones, 7% to 9% found once; its top ten account for approximately 0.44%. Sample: central memory CD4+ T cells from blood. All receptors come from a woman aged 18-30 years in good health.

This chain joins TRBV5-1 and TRBJ2-7; 10 positions agree with TRBD2. The CDR3 has 14 amino acids. CDR1 and CDR2 from the germline V gene are SGHRS and YFSETQ. V lost 2 bases and J lost 4; bases outside the gene matches: 3. The CDR3 loop reads CASSFASGSYEQYF. CDR3 coding DNA: TGCGCCAGCAGCTTCGCTAGCGGGAGTTACGAGCAGTACTTC.

In its sample, this clone was seen many times. Other DNA sequences within the sample encode an identical CDR3. The chain joins TRBV10-3 to TRBJ2-2; 9 nucleotides match TRBD2. This CDR3 is 14 amino acids long. V lost 6 bases, J lost 6 bases, and 5 bases stayed unmatched. The germline V gene has CDR1 ENHRY and CDR2 SYGVKD. The CDR3 reads CAIRGLAGAGELFF. CDR3 coding DNA: TGTGCCATCAGGGGACTAGCAGGGGCCGGGGAGCTGTTTTTT.

This chain connects TRBV6-1 to TRBJ2-7, with D perhaps matching TRBD1 (6 bases). CDR3 length equals 15 residues. The germline V and J ends were trimmed by 7 bases and 0 bases, with 16 bases remaining between them. CDR1 and CDR2 (germline): MNHNS, SASEGT. The CDR3 DNA sequence: TGTGCCAGCACCAGACAGGTCTCCGGCTCCTACGAGCAGTACTTC. Its translation: CASTRQVSGSYEQYF.

V is TRBV7-8 and J is TRBJ2-4, with D unclear. Germline-derived CDR1 and CDR2 are SGHVS and FQNEAQ. With 2 bases removed from V and 5 bases from J, the gap between germline ends came to 10 bases. The CDR3 loop spans 14 amino acids. The CDR3 coding sequence is TGTGCCAGCAGCTTATTCACTGGTGAAAACATTCAGTACTTC. Its protein is CASSLFTGENIQYF. The variable domain in full, completed from reference TRBV7-8 and TRBJ2-4, reads GAGVSQSPRYKVAKRGQDVALRCDPISGHVSLFWYQQALGQGPEFLTYFQNEAQLDKSGLPSDRFFAERPEGSVSTLKIQRTQQEDSAVYLCASSLFTGENIQYFGAGTRLSVL.

This clone turned up a few times. V gene TRBV15 combines with J gene TRBJ2-7; possible D gene TRBD2, 6 bases. V was pared by 1 base and J by 0 bases, with 10 bases between. This CDR3 comprises 15 residues. CDR1 is LNHNV and CDR2 is YYDKDF in the germline V gene (reference sequence). The CDR3 region has the DNA TGTGCCACCAGCAGAGGGGGGGAGGCCTCCTACGAGCAGTACTTC. Amino acid sequence: CATSRGGEASYEQYF.

V gene TRBV19 combines with J gene TRBJ2-4; D gene ambiguous. CDR1 and CDR2 from the germline V gene are LNHDA and SQIVND (reference sequence). The CDR3 has 14 residues. Trimming removed 3 bases at V and 0 bases at J, with 6 bases between. CDR3 sequence reads: CASSMELAKNIQYF. As DNA, the CDR3 is TGTGCCAGTAGTATGGAACTAGCCAAAAACATTCAGTACTTC. Drawing the rest from reference TRBV19 and TRBJ2-4, the complete variable domain is DGGITQSPKYLFRKEGQNVTLSCEQNLNHDAMYWYRQDPGQGLRLIYYSQIVNDFQKGDIAEGYSVSREKKESFPLTVTSAQKNPTAFYLCASSMELAKNIQYFGAGTRLSVL.

The V call is TRBV27, the J call TRBJ2-7; D gene uncertain. There are 13 residues in the CDR3. CDR1 and CDR2 (germline): MNHEY, SMNVEV (reference sequence). V was pared by 6 bases and J by 3 bases, with 12 bases between. The CDR3 spells CASSRSAYYEQYF. The CDR3 DNA reads TGTGCCAGCAGCCGGTCAGCTTACTACGAGCAGTACTTC.

V is TRBV4-2 and J is TRBJ2-3; D may be TRBD2 (6 bases). V was cut by 4 bases and J by 4 bases, with 15 bases left in between. The germline V gene encodes CDR1 LGHNA and CDR2 YNFKEQ. This CDR3 has 15 residues. CDR3 DNA sequence: TGTGCCAGCAGCCTAAAGGGCGGGGAAGCAGATACGCAGTATTTT. Protein sequence: CASSLKGGEADTQYF.

This clone occurred a few times. The chain links TRBV11-2 to TRBJ2-2; D perhaps matches TRBD2 (5 bases). Trimming took 5 bases from V and 2 from J, leaving 12 bases between them. This CDR3 spans 15 amino acids. The germline CDR1 and CDR2 sequences are SGHAT and FQNNGV. Written as DNA, the CDR3 is TGTGCCAGCAGCCGTCTTGGGAGTAACACCGGGGAGCTGTTTTTT. Its translation is CASSRLGSNTGELFF.

This clone has a handful of counts. The chain uses TRBV28 and TRBJ1-1; D might be TRBD1 (6 bases). Germline loops: CDR1 MDHEN, CDR2 SYDVKM. This CDR3 is built from 12 residues. The V gene lost 2 bases and the J gene lost 7 bases, with 8 bases spanning the gap. The CDR3 sequence is CASSLGQSEAFF. CDR3 nucleotide sequence: TGTGCCAGCAGTTTAGGACAGAGTGAAGCTTTCTTT. The complete variable domain, with remaining parts taken from reference TRBV28 and TRBJ1-1, reads DVKVTQSSRYLVKRTGEKVFLECVQDMDHENMFWYRQDPGLGLRLIYFSYDVKMKEKGDIPEGYSVSREKKERFSLILESASTNQTSMYLCASSLGQSEAFFGQGTRLTVV.

The sample holds a few counts of this clone. The V gene is TRBV27, the J gene TRBJ2-4; 8 nucleotides agree with TRBD2. The junction had 9 bases not matched to a gene; V was cut back by 2 bases and J by 0 bases. The germline CDR1 and CDR2 sequences are MNHEY and SMNVEV (reference sequence). CDR3 length: 18 residues. The CDR3 spells CASSLVAGLPQAKNIQYF. The CDR3 DNA reads TGTGCCAGCAGTTTAGTAGCGGGGTTACCTCAAGCCAAAAACATTCAGTACTTC.

This clone occurred a few times. The chain uses TRBV29-1 and TRBJ1-2, with a weak D call TRBD1 (5 bases). The CDR3 covers 13 residues. CDR1 SQVTM and CDR2 ANQGSEA come from the germline V gene. The V end lost 0 bases, the J end lost 8 bases, and 13 bases lay between the germline ends. CDR3 sequence reads: CSVEEGGGRGYTF. The CDR3 nucleotides read TGCAGCGTTGAAGAGGGCGGGGGAAGGGGCTACACCTTC.

The sample holds a few counts of this clone. A clone one base away is much larger, so this may be a read error. The gene calls are TRBV29-1 and TRBJ1-4, with D possibly matching TRBD1 (5 bases). Per germline, CDR1 SQVTM and CDR2 ANQGSEA. The CDR3 covers 13 residues. In nucleotides, the CDR3 is TGCTGCGTTTCGCGGGACGTGAATGAAAAACTGTTTTTT. The encoded protein is CCVSRDVNEKLFF.

The chain uses TRBV7-9 and TRBJ1-1, with a possible D match to TRBD1 (5 bases). The germline V gene encodes CDR1 SEHNR and CDR2 FQNEAQ (reference sequence). V dropped 5 bases and J dropped 2 bases, with 15 bases sitting between them. The CDR3 totals 15 residues. The CDR3 region is CASSGGGSPNTEAFF. The CDR3 DNA reads TGTGCCAGCAGCGGGGGGGGATCTCCTAACACTGAAGCTTTCTTT. The full variable domain, in which reference TRBV7-9 and TRBJ1-1 provide the parts outside the CDR3, is DTGVSQNPRHKITKRGQNVTFRCDPISEHNRLYWYRQTLGQGPEFLTYFQNEAQLEKSRLLSDRFSAERPKGSFSTLEIQRTEQGDSAMYLCASSGGGSPNTEAFFGQGTRLTVV.

The chain uses TRBV15 and TRBJ1-5, with 9 bases matching TRBD1. Germline CDR1 reads LNHNV; CDR2 reads YYDKDF (reference sequence). The CDR3 length is 15 residues. The V gene end was trimmed by 2 bases and the J gene end by 5 bases; junction bases not matched to a gene: 4. The CDR3: CATSRNTGGDQPQHF. CDR3 nucleotide sequence: TGTGCCACCAGCAGAAATACAGGGGGCGATCAGCCCCAGCATTTT.

As regards this clone: The junction departs from the called germline gene at one end, perhaps through a read error. This sample includes further DNA sequences coding for the same CDR3. The chain couples TRBV9 to TRBJ1-2, with D perhaps matching TRBD1 (6 bases). The CDR3 is made up of 14 amino acids. The V gene's germline CDR1 is SGDLS and CDR2 YYNGEE. The CDR3 DNA reads TGTGCCAGCAGCCCAATCGGACAGACCTATGGTTACACCTTC. It is translated as CASSPIGQTYGYTF. Supplemented by reference TRBV9 and TRBJ1-2, the full variable domain reads DSGVTQTPKHLITATGQRVTLRCSPRSGDLSVYWYQQSLDQGLQFLIQYYNGEERAKGNILERFSAQQFPDLHSELNLSSLELGDSALYFCASSPIGQTYGYTFGSGTRLTVV.

This clone was detected a few times. The chain couples TRBV6-1 to TRBJ2-1; D call uncertain. This CDR3 contains 12 residues. In germline, CDR1 is MNHNS, CDR2 SASEGT. V dropped 10 bases and J dropped 7 bases, with 14 bases sitting between them. DNA of the CDR3: TGTGCCATCGGCCAAGAGTGGAATGAGCAGTTCTTC. Its protein is CAIGQEWNEQFF.

The chain joins TRBV6-6 to TRBJ2-1, with TRBD2 identical over 9 bases. The CDR3 has 15 amino acids. The ends lost 6 bases at V and 5 bases at J; junction bases unmatched: 8. Per the germline V gene, CDR1 is MNHNY and CDR2 is SVGAGI (reference sequence). The CDR3, as DNA: TGTGCCAGCAGGAGCCCCGGGACTAGCAACAATGAGCAGTTCTTC. Amino acids: CASRSPGTSNNEQFF.

This sequence joins TRBV4-2 and TRBJ2-1; TRBD1 aligns across 7 bases. Germline V gives CDR1 LGHNA, CDR2 YNFKEQ. The junction had 5 bases not matched to a gene; V was cut back by 3 bases and J by 0 bases. The CDR3 extends over 16 amino acids. The DNA of the CDR3 is TGTGCCAGCAGCCACGAGACAGGGAGCTCCTACAATGAGCAGTTCTTC. This codes for CASSHETGSSYNEQFF.

This clone came up a few times. The rearrangement uses TRBV10-3 and TRBJ2-5; 8 nucleotides align to TRBD1. The ends lost 4 bases at V and 3 bases at J; junction bases unmatched: 13. Germline CDR1 ENHRY, CDR2 SYGVKD. The CDR3 is 17 amino acids. The CDR3 sequence: CAISGSSSDRGEETQYF. Here the CDR3 DNA reads TGTGCCATCAGTGGAAGTTCCAGTGACAGGGGCGAAGAGACCCAGTACTTC.

The sample holds a few counts of this clone. This sequence joins TRBV27 and TRBJ1-2; 7 bases line up with TRBD1. The CDR3 contains 15 residues. V gave up 2 bases and J gave up 4 bases; unmatched junction bases: 7. Germline CDR1 reads MNHEY; CDR2 reads SMNVEV (reference sequence). CDR3: CASSLRLDRAYGYTF. The CDR3 nucleotides are TGTGCCAGCAGTTTAAGGTTAGACAGGGCCTATGGCTACACCTTC.

The sample holds a few counts of this clone. This chain links TRBV6-5 with TRBJ2-3; no clear D gene. V was trimmed by 3 bases and J by 3 bases, leaving 16 bases between them. Germline assignment: CDR1 MNHEY and CDR2 SVGAGI. This CDR3 comprises 16 residues. CDR3 protein: CASSYQVPRTTDTQYF. In DNA, the CDR3 is TGTGCCAGCAGTTATCAGGTTCCACGGACGACAGATACGCAGTATTTT.

The CDR3 region is CASSVGPGLLDNEQFF. The CDR3 nucleotides read TGTGCCAGCAGCGTAGGGCCCGGACTCCTGGACAATGAGCAGTTCTTC. V is TRBV9 and J is TRBJ2-1; TRBD2 might be the D (5 bases). V was clipped by 0 bases and J by 5 bases, with 15 bases between them. This CDR3 is built from 16 residues. The V gene's germline CDR1 is SGDLS and CDR2 YYNGEE.